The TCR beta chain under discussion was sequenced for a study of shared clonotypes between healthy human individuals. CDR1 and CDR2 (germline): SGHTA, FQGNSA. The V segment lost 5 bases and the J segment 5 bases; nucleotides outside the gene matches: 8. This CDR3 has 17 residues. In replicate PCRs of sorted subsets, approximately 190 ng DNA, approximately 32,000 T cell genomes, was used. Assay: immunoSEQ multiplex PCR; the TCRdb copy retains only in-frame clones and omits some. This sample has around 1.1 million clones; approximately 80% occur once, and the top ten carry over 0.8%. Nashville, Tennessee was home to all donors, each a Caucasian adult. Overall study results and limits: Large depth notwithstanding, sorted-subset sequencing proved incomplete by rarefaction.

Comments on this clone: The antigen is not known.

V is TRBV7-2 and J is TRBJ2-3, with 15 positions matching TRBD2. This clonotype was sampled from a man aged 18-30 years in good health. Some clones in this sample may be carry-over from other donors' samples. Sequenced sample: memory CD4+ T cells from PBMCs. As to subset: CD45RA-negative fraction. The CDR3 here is CASSPGTSGRPLDTQYF. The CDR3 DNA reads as TGTGCCAGCAGCCCTGGGACTAGCGGGAGGCCTTTAGATACGCAGTATTTT.